This TCR beta chain is from a study of T-cell reconstitution after alpha-beta-depleted transplantation in children. This CDR3 has 15 amino acids. Germline CDR1 is SGHDT and CDR2 is YYEEEE. The V segment lost 3 bases and the J segment 3 bases; nucleotides outside the gene matches: 6. In its sample, this clonotype was seen a few times. Unique molecular identifiers were used to barcode this TCRbeta library. MiXCR, applied by TCRdb to the PCR reads, yields one record per CDR3 protein. Of 500,000 to 600,000 distinct CDR3 sequences in the sample, 25% to 30% are singletons; the top ten hold 35% to 40%. This chain joins TRBV5-6 and TRBJ1-5, with TRBD1 matching over 7 bases. The sequenced sample was PBMCs, obtained before TCRalphabeta/CD19-depleted stem cell transplant. This sequence was found in a boy in the first two years of life with Wiskott-Aldrich syndrome, due to receive a stem cell transplant. The CDR3 sequence: CASSSRQGPNQPQHF. As DNA, the CDR3 is TGTGCCAGCAGCTCGAGACAGGGTCCCAATCAGCCCCAGCATTTT.